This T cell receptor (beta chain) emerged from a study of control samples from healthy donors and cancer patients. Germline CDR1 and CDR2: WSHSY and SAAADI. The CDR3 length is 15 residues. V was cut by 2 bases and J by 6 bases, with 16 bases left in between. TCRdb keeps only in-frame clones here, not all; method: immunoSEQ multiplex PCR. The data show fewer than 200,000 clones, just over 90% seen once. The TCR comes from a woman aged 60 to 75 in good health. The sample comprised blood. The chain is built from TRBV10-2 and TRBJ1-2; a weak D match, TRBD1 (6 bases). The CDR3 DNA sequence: TGCGCCAGCAGTGAGAAAACCCTTACAGGGAATGGCTACACCTTC. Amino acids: CASSEKTLTGNGYTF.